The clone carrying this TCR beta chain was counted ten times or more. Its antigen remains unknown. The data were obtained in a study of early T cells in non-severe SARS-CoV-2 infection. Study-level information: Sequencing targeted bulk RNA from unsorted whole blood, leaving chains unpaired. Study results and limitations: VDJdb matching favored anti-spike CD8 responses, missing private and CD4 specificities.

This CDR3 is built from 16 residues. V shed 3 bases, J shed 5 bases, and the junction held 13 bases outside the gene matches. Germline lookup yields CDR1 DFQATT and CDR2 SNEGSKA (reference sequence). cDNA molecules, individually, were tagged with unique molecular identifiers. From the 5' RACE reads, TCRdb called clonotypes with MiXCR, one entry per CDR3 protein. The sample includes approximately 50,000 distinct CDR3 sequences, roughly 8% of them seen just once. Sample: whole blood. The V and J genes are TRBV20-1 and TRBJ2-1; 7 bases line up with TRBD2. The sequence came from an adult who was a healthcare worker with PCR-confirmed SARS-CoV-2 infection or an uninfected control (not recorded which). CDR3 in amino acids: CSASPPGLGSHNEQFF. CDR3 nucleotides: TGCAGTGCTAGTCCGCCCGGACTAGGGTCCCACAATGAGCAGTTCTTC.